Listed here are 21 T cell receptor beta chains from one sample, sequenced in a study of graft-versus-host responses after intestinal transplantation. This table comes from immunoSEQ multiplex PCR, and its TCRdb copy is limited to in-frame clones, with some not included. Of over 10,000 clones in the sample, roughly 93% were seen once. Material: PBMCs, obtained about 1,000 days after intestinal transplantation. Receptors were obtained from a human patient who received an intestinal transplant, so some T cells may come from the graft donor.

DNA for the CDR3: TGTGCCAGCAGTTTATCGACCGGTCACCAGTACTTC. Its protein is CASSLSTGHQYF. The rearrangement joins TRBV27 to TRBJ2-7; D is unclear. V dropped 0 bases and J dropped 10 bases, with 10 bases sitting between them. The CDR3 totals 12 residues. Per germline, CDR1 MNHEY and CDR2 SMNVEV (reference sequence).

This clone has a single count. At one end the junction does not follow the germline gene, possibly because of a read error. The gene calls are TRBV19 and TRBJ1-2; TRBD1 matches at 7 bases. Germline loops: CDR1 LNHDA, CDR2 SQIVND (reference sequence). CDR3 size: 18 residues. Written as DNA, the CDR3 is TGTGCCAGTACCCAACTTGATAGGGGGCCGGAGCCCGGCTATGGCCACACCTTC. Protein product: CASTQLDRGPEPGYGHTF. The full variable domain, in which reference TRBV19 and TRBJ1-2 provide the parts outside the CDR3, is DGGITQSPKYLFRKEGQNVTLSCEQNLNHDAMYWYRQDPGQGLRLIYYSQIVNDFQKGDIAEGYSVSREKKESFPLTVTSAQKNPTAFYLCASTQLDRGPEPGYGHTFGSGTRLTVV.

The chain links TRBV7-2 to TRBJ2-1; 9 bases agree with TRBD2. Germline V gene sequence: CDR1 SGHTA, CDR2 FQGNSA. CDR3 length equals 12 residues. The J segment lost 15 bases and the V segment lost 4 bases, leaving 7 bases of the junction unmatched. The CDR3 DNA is TGTGCCAGCAGCTCCCCTAGCGGGGAGGGGTTCTTC. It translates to CASSSPSGEGFF.

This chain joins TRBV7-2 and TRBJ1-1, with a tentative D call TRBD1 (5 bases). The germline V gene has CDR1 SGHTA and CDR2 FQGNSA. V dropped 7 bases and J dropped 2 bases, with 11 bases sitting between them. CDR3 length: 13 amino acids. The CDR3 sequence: CASTLGLNTEAFF. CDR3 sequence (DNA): TGTGCCAGCACTTTGGGGCTCAACACTGAAGCTTTCTTT.

CDR3 DNA sequence: TGTGCCAGCAGCCTCCCAGGGGGGATTCAATCATCCGGTAATTCACCCCTCCACTTT. As protein: CASSLPGGIQSSGNSPLHF. The rearrangement links TRBV4-2 to TRBJ1-6; 7 nucleotides match TRBD1. The J segment lost 6 bases and the V segment lost 4 bases, leaving 18 bases of the junction unmatched. Per germline, CDR1 LGHNA and CDR2 YNFKEQ. This CDR3 is 19 amino acids long.

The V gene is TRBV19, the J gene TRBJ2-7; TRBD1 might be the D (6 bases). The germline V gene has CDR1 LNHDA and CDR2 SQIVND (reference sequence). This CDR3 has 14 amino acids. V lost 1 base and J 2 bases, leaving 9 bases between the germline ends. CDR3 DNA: TGTGCCAGTAGTATAGGGACAGAAGCCTACGAGCAGTACTTC. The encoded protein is CASSIGTEAYEQYF.

CDR3 loop: CASSIGDLSYNEQFF. DNA of the CDR3: TGTGCCAGTAGTATCGGGGATCTCTCCTACAATGAGCAGTTCTTC. The genes are TRBV19 and TRBJ2-1, with D possibly being TRBD2 (5 bases). Germline loops: CDR1 LNHDA, CDR2 SQIVND (reference sequence). The germline V and J ends were trimmed by 3 bases and 0 bases, with 9 bases remaining between them. This CDR3 region has 15 residues.

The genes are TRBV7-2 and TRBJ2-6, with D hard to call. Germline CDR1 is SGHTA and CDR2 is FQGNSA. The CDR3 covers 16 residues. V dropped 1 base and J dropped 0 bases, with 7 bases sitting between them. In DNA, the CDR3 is TGTGCCAGCAGCTTAGGTTTCGGCTCTGGGGCCAACGTCCTGACTTTC. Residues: CASSLGFGSGANVLTF. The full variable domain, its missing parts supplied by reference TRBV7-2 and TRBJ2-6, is GAGVSQSPSNKVTEKGKDVELRCDPISGHTALYWYRQSLGQGLEFLIYFQGNSAPDKSGLPSDRFSAERTGGSVSTLTIQRTQQEDSAVYLCASSLGFGSGANVLTFGAGSRLTVL.

CDR3 in amino acids: CASSKLEGGQETQYF. The CDR3 DNA is TGTGCCAGCAGCAAATTGGAGGGGGGCCAAGAGACCCAGTACTTC. The chain uses TRBV21-1 and TRBJ2-5. TRBV21-1 corresponds to a pseudogene. CDR3 length: 15 amino acids.

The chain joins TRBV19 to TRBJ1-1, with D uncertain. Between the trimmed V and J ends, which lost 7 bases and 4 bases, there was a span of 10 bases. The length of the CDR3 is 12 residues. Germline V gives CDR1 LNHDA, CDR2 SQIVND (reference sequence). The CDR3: CASKLGGTEAFF. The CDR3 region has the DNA TGTGCCAGTAAGTTAGGAGGCACTGAAGCTTTCTTT.

The CDR3 region is CASELIGGRSETQYF. The CDR3 DNA follows: TGTGCCAGCGAATTGATAGGGGGGCGGTCGGAGACCCAGTACTTC. This chain connects TRBV6-5 to TRBJ2-5; D tentatively reads TRBD1 or TRBD2 (6 bases each). The CDR3 is 15 residues long. In germline, CDR1 is MNHEY, CDR2 SVGAGI. Trimming took 8 bases from V and 5 from J, leaving 21 bases between them.

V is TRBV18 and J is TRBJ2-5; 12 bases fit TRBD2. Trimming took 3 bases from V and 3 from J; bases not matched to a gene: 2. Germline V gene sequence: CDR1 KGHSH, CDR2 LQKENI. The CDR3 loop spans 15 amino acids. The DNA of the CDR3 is TGTGCCAGCTCACCCTCTAGCGGGGGGGAAGAGACCCAGTACTTC. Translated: CASSPSSGGEETQYF. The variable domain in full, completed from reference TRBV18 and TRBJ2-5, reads NAGVMQNPRHLVRRRGQEARLRCSPMKGHSHVYWYRQLPEEGLKFMVYLQKENIIDESGMPKERFSAEFPKEGPSILRIQQVVRGDSAAYFCASSPSSGGEETQYFGPGTRLLVL.

The CDR3 coding sequence is TGTGCCAGCAGCTCCCAGGGGCCCTATGGCTACACCTTC. This translates into CASSSQGPYGYTF. The chain is built from TRBV7-2 and TRBJ1-2; perhaps TRBD1 as D (6 bases). CDR3 length equals 13 residues. V was pared by 4 bases and J by 4 bases, with 10 bases between. Germline CDR1 SGHTA, CDR2 FQGNSA.

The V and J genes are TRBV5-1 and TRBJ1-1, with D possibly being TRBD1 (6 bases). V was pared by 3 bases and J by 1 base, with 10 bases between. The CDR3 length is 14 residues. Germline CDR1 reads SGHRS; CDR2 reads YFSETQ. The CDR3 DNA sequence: TGCGCCAGCAGCTACAGGACAGCGAACACTGAAGCTTTCTTT. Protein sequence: CASSYRTANTEAFF.

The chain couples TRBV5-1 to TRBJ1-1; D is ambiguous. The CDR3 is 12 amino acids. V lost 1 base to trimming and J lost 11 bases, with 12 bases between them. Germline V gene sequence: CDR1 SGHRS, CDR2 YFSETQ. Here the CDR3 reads CASSLFRGKAFF. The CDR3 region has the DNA TGCGCCAGCAGCTTGTTCCGGGGTAAGGCTTTCTTT.

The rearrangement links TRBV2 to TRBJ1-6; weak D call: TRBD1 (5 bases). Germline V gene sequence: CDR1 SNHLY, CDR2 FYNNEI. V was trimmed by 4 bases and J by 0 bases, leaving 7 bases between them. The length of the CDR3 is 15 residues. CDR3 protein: CASSADSSYNSPLHF. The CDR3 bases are TGTGCCAGCAGTGCTGACAGCTCCTATAATTCACCCCTCCACTTT. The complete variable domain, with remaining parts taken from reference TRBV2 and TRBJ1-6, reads EPEVTQTPSHQVTQMGQEVILRCVPISNHLYFYWYRQILGQKVEFLVSFYNNEISEKSEIFDDQFSVERPDGSNFTLKIRSTKLEDSAMYFCASSADSSYNSPLHFGNGTRLTVT.

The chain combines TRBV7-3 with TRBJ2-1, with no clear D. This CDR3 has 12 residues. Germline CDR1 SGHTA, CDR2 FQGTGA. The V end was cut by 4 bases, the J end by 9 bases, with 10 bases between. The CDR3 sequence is CASSSKVGEQFF. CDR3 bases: TGTGCCAGCAGCTCAAAGGTGGGTGAGCAGTTCTTC.

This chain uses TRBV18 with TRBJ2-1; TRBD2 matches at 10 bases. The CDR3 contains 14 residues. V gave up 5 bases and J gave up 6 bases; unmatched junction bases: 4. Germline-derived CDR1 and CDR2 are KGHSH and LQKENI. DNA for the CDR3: TGTGCCAGCTCAGTACTAGCGGGAATCAATGAGCAGTTCTTC. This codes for CASSVLAGINEQFF.

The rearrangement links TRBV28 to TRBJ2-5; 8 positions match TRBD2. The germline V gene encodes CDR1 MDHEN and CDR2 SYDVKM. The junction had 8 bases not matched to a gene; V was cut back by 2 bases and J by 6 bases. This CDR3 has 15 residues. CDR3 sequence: CASSLGLAGAKTQYF. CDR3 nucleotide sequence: TGTGCCAGCAGTTTAGGCCTAGCGGGCGCAAAGACCCAGTACTTC. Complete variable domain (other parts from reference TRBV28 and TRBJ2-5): DVKVTQSSRYLVKRTGEKVFLECVQDMDHENMFWYRQDPGLGLRLIYFSYDVKMKEKGDIPEGYSVSREKKERFSLILESASTNQTSMYLCASSLGLAGAKTQYFGPGTRLLVL.

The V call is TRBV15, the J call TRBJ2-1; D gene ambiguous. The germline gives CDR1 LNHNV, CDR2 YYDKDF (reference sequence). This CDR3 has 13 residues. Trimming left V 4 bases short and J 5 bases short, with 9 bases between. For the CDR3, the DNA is TGTGCCACCAGCATGGATCGACACAATGAGCAGTTCTTC. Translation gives CATSMDRHNEQFF.

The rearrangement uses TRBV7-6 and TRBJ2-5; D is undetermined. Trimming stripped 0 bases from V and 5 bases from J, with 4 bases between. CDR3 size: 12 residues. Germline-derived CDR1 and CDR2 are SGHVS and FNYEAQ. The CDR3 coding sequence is TGTGCCAGCAGCTTAGCTGGCGAGACCCAGTACTTC. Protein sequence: CASSLAGETQYF.